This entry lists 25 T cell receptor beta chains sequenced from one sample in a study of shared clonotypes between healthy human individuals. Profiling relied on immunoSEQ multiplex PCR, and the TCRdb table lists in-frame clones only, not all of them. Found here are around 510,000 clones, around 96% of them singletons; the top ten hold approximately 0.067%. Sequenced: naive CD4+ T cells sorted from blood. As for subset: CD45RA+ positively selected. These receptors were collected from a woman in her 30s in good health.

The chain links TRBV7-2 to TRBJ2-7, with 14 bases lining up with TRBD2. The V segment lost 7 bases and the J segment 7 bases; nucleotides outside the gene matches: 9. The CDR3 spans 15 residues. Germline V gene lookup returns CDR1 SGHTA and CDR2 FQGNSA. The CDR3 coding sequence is TGTGCCAGCACCAGTCAGGGACTAGCGGGAGAAGAGCAGTACTTC. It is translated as CASTSQGLAGEEQYF.

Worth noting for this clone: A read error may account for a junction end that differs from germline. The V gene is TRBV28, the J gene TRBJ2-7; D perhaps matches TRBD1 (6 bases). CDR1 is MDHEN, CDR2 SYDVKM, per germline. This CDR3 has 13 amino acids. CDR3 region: CASRPLGQTNGDF. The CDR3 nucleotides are TGTGCCAGCAGACCTCTTGGACAGACTAACGGGGACTTC.

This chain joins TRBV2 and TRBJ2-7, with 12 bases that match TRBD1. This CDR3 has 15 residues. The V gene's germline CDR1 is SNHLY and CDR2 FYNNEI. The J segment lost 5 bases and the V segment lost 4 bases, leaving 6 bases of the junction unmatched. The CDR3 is CASSALGTGGDEQYF. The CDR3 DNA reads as TGTGCCAGCAGTGCACTAGGGACAGGGGGCGACGAGCAGTACTTC.

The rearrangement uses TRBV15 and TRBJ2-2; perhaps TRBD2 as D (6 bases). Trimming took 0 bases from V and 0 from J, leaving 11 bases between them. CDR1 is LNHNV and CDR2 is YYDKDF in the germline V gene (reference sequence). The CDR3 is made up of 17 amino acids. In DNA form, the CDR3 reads TGTGCCACCAGCAGAGATTGGAGGGCCGCGAACACCGGGGAGCTGTTTTTT. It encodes CATSRDWRAANTGELFF.

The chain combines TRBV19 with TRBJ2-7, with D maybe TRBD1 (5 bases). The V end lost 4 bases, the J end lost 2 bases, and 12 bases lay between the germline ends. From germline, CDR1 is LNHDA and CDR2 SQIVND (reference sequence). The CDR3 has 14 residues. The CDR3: CASSSSRATYEQYF. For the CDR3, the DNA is TGTGCCAGTAGTAGTTCCAGGGCTACCTACGAGCAGTACTTC.

CDR3 sequence reads: CASSIDISSGRRETQYF. The CDR3 region has the DNA TGTGCCAGTAGTATAGATATTTCTAGCGGGAGGCGAGAGACCCAGTACTTC. The chain carries TRBV19 and TRBJ2-5; 11 positions match TRBD2. Germline V gene lookup returns CDR1 LNHDA and CDR2 SQIVND (reference sequence). The V and J ends lost 0 bases and 4 bases, in that order; junction bases with no gene match: 7. CDR3 size: 17 residues.

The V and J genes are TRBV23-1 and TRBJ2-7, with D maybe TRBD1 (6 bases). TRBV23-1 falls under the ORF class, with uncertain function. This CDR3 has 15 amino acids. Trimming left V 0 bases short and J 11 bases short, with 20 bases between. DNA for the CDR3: TGCGCCAGCAGTCAATCGGGGCAAGACAGGCGATCGGAGTACTTC. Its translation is CASSQSGQDRRSEYF.

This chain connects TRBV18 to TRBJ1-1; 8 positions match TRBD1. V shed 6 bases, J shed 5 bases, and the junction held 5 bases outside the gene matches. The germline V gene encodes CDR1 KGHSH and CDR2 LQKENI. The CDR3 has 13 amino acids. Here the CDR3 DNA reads TGTGCCAGCTCGGGGGGACAGGAGACTGAAGCTTTCTTT. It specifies CASSGGQETEAFF.

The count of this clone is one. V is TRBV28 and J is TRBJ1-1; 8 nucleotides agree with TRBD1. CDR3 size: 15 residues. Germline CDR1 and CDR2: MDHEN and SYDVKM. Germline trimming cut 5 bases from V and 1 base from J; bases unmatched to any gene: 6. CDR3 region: CASSPPGQENTEAFF. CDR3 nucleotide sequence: TGTGCCAGCAGTCCGCCGGGACAGGAGAACACTGAAGCTTTCTTT.

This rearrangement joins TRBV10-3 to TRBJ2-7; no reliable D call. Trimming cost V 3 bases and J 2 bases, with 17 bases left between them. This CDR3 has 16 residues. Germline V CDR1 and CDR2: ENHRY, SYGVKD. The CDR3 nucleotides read TGTGCCATCAGTGATTTAACTGTAAGCAACCCCTACGAGCAGTACTTC. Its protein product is CAISDLTVSNPYEQYF.

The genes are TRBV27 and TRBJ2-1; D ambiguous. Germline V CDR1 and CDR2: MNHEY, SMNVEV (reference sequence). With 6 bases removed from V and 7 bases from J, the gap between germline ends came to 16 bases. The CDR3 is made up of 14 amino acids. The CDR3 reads CASSLTTIFNEQFF. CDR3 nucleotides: TGTGCCAGCAGCCTAACTACAATCTTTAATGAGCAGTTCTTC.

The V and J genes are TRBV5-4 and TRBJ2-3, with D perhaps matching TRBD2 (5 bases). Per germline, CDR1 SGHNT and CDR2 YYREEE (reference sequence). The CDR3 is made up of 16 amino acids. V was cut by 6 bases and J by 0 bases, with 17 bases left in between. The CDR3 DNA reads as TGTGCCAGCACGCCATTGGCGGGTACTAGCACAGATACGCAGTATTTT. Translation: CASTPLAGTSTDTQYF. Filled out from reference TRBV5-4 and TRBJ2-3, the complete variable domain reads ETGVTQSPTHLIKTRGQQVTLRCSSQSGHNTVSWYQQALGQGPQFIFQYYREEENGRGNFPPRFSGLQFPNYSSELNVNALELDDSALYLCASTPLAGTSTDTQYFGPGTRLTVL.

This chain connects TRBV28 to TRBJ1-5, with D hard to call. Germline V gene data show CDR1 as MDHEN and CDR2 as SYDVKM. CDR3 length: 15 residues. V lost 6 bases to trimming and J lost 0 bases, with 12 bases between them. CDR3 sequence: CASSPPLYSNQPQHF. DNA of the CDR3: TGTGCCAGCAGCCCCCCCCTATATAGCAATCAGCCCCAGCATTTT. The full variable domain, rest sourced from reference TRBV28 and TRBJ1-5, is DVKVTQSSRYLVKRTGEKVFLECVQDMDHENMFWYRQDPGLGLRLIYFSYDVKMKEKGDIPEGYSVSREKKERFSLILESASTNQTSMYLCASSPPLYSNQPQHFGDGTRLSIL.

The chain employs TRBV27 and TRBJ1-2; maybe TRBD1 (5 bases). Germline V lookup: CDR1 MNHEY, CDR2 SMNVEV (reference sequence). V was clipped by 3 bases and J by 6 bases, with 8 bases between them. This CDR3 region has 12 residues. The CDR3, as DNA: TGTGCCAGCAGTTTGGCGGGGGATGGCTACACCTTC. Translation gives CASSLAGDGYTF.

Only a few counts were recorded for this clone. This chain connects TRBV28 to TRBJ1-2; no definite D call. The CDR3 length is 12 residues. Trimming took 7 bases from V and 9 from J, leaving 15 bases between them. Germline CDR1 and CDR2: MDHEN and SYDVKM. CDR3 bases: TGTGCCAGCACCCAAAGGGCCAGTCGCTACACCTTC. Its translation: CASTQRASRYTF.

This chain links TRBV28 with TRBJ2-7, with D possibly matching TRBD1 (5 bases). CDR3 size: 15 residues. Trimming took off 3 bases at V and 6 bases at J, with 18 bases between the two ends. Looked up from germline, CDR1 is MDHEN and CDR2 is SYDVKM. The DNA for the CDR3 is TGTGCCAGCAGTTTTGAGGCAGGGCTCTTAACCGAGCAGTACTTC. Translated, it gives CASSFEAGLLTEQYF.

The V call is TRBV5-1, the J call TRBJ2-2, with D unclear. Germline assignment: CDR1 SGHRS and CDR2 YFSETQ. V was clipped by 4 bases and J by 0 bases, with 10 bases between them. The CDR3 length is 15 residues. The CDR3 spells CASSLSGANTGELFF. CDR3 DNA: TGCGCCAGCAGCCTCTCGGGCGCGAACACCGGGGAGCTGTTTTTT.

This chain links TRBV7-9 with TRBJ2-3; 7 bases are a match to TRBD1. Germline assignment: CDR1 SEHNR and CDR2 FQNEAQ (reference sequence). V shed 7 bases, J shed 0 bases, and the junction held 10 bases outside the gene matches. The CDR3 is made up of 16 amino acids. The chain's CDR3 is CASTQSLGGSTDTQYF. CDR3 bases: TGTGCCAGCACCCAATCCTTAGGGGGCAGCACAGATACGCAGTATTTT.

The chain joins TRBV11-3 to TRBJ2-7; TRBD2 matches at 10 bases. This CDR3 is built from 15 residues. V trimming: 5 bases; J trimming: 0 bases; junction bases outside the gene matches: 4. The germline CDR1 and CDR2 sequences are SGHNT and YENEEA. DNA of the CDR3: TGTGCCAGCAGCCTAGCGGGAGAGGACTCCTACGAGCAGTACTTC. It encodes CASSLAGEDSYEQYF.

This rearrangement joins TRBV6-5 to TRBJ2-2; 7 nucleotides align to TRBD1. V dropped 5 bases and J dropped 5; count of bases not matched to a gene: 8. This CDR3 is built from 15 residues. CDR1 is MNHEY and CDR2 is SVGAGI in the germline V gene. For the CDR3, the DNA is TGTGCCAGCAGTCCGAAGACAGGGTTTACCGGGGAGCTGTTTTTT. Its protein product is CASSPKTGFTGELFF.

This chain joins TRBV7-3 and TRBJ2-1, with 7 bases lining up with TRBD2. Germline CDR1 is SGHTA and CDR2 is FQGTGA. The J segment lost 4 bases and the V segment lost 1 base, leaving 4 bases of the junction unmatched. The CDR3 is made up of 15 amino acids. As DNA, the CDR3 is TGTGCCAGCAGCTTAATGGCGGGGGAATACAATGAGCAGTTCTTC. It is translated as CASSLMAGEYNEQFF.

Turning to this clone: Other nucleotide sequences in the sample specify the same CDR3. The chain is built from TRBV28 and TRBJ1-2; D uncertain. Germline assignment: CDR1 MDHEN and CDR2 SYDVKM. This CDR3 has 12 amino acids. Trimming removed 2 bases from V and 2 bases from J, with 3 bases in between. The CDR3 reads CASSLDNYGYTF. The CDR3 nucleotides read TGTGCCAGCAGTTTAGACAACTATGGCTACACCTTC.

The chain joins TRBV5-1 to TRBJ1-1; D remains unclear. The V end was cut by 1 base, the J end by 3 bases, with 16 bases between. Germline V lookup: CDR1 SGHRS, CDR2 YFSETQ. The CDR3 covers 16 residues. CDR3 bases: TGCGCCAGCAGCTTGAGGAGGGTAGAAGCGGACACTGAAGCTTTCTTT. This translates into CASSLRRVEADTEAFF.

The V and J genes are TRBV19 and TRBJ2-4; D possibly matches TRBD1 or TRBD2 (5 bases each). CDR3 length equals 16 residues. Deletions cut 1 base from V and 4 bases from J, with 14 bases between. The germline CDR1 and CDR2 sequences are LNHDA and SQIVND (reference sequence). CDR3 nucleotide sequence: TGTGCCAGTAGTATAGTGGAGCAGGGAGAGAAAAACATTCAGTACTTC. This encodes CASSIVEQGEKNIQYF. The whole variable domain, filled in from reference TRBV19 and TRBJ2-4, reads DGGITQSPKYLFRKEGQNVTLSCEQNLNHDAMYWYRQDPGQGLRLIYYSQIVNDFQKGDIAEGYSVSREKKESFPLTVTSAQKNPTAFYLCASSIVEQGEKNIQYFGAGTRLSVL.

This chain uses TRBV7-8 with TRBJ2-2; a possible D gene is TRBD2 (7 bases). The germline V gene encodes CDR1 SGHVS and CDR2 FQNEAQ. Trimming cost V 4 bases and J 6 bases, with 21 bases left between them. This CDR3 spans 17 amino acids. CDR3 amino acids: CASSSRRGAGAPGELFF. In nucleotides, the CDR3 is TGTGCCAGCAGCTCCCGGAGAGGGGCGGGGGCGCCCGGGGAGCTGTTTTTT. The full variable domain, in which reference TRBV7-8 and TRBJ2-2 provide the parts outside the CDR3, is GAGVSQSPRYKVAKRGQDVALRCDPISGHVSLFWYQQALGQGPEFLTYFQNEAQLDKSGLPSDRFFAERPEGSVSTLKIQRTQQEDSAVYLCASSSRRGAGAPGELFFGEGSRLTVL.